A selection of T cell receptor beta chains follows, all from one sample in a study of T cells after yellow fever vaccination. MiXCR, run by TCRdb on the 5' RACE reads, gives a single entry per CDR3 protein. The repertoire includes about 230,000 distinct CDR3 sequences, more than 6.5% of them detected once, and 1.1% sits in the top ten. The sequences come from CD4+ T cells sorted from PBMCs, collected on the day of the yellow fever booster vaccination. These receptors were obtained from a young man who received the YFV17D yellow fever vaccine. CDR3s include the opening cysteine and the closing phenylalanine or tryptophan. The order of the fields is V gene, D gene, CDR3 length, J gene, clone size, CDR3 DNA, CDR3 protein. A D gene is named only where the DNA matches it firmly. Clone size, where shown, is once, few, many, or a class for clones that have expanded.

TRBV20-1,NA,13,TRBJ2-6,many,TGCAGTGCTCTCAGGGCTGGGGCCAACGTCCTGACTTTC,CSALRAGANVLTF
TRBV5-1,TRBD1,16,TRBJ1-3,NA,TGCGCCAGCAGCTTGAAGCCCGGGACAGGAGGAAACACCATATATTTT,CASSLKPGTGGNTIYF
TRBV12-3/TRBV12-4,NA,12,TRBJ2-3,many,TGTGCCAGCAGACCCAGCACAGATACGCAGTATTTT,CASRPSTDTQYF
TRBV20-1,TRBD2,15,TRBJ2-5,few,TGCAGTGCTAGATTAGCGGGAGGCCGCCAAGAGACCCAGTACTTC,CSARLAGGRQETQYF
TRBV7-2,TRBD1,15,TRBJ2-1,NA,TGTGCCAGCAGTTCGGGACAGGGAGCTTACAATGAGCAGTTCTTC,CASSSGQGAYNEQFF
TRBV9,TRBD1,15,TRBJ1-6,NA,TGTGCCAGCAGCGGGGGACAGGGAGACCGTTCACCCCTCCACTTT,CASSGGQGDRSPLHF
TRBV5-1,NA,13,TRBJ2-2,NA,TGCGCCAGCAGCGTCAGGGACTCCGGGGAGCTGTTTTTT,CASSVRDSGELFF
TRBV5-4,NA,12,TRBJ2-5,many,TGTGCCAGCAGCCGGGCGCAAGAGACCCAGTACTTC,CASSRAQETQYF
TRBV29-1,NA,12,TRBJ2-7,NA,TGCAGCGTTGGGGAGAGGGGCTACGAGCAGTACTTC,CSVGERGYEQYF
TRBV20-1,TRBD1,17,TRBJ1-2,few,TGCAGTGCTGGAAGACGAGGGGACGGACAGGGGGCACAAGGCTACACCTTC,CSAGRRGDGQGAQGYTF
TRBV15,NA,12,TRBJ2-2,NA,TGTGCCACCAGCTTAGGGGTCGGGGAGCTGTTTTTT,CATSLGVGELFF
TRBV3-1,NA,15,TRBJ2-7,few,TGTGCCAGCAGCCAAGGGAGCGAGGGGTCCTACGAGCAGTACTTC,CASSQGSEGSYEQYF
TRBV20-1,TRBD2,15,TRBJ2-3,many,TGCAGTGCTAGAGATGGACGGGAGGGCGCAGATACGCAGTATTTT,CSARDGREGADTQYF
TRBV4-2,TRBD2,20,TRBJ2-6,few,TGTGCCAGCAGCACCTTACTAGCGGGAGACCCCAACTCTGGGGCCAACGTCCTGACTTTC,CASSTLLAGDPNSGANVLTF
TRBV24-1,NA,13,TRBJ2-1,many,TGTGCCACCAGTGATTCCTCCGCCAATGAGCAGTTCTTC,CATSDSSANEQFF
TRBV20-1,NA,13,TRBJ2-5,few,TGCAGTGCTAGGGGCCAGGGCAGCGAGACCCAGTACTTC,CSARGQGSETQYF
TRBV4-2,NA,12,TRBJ1-5,few,TGTGCCAGCAGCCAAGGAGGTCAGCCCCAGCATTTT,CASSQGGQPQHF
TRBV7-2,NA,12,TRBJ2-5,many,TGTGCCAGCAGCCAACAAGGGGAGACCCAGTACTTC,CASSQQGETQYF
TRBV7-8,TRBD2,14,TRBJ2-7,few,TGTGCCAGCAGCCCGCGGGAGGCCGGCTACGAGCAGTACTTC,CASSPREAGYEQYF
TRBV30,NA,16,TRBJ2-1,many,TGTGCCTGGAGTGCTCCGAGGGGAACCTCCTACAATGAGCAGTTCTTC,CAWSAPRGTSYNEQFF
TRBV27,NA,13,TRBJ2-7,many,TGTGCCAGCAGTTTAAGTGGGTCGGGGGAGCAGTACTTC,CASSLSGSGEQYF
TRBV12-3/TRBV12-4,NA,13,TRBJ2-7,NA,TGTGCCAGCAGTTTAGCGCGAGGGCTCGAGCAGTACTTC,CASSLARGLEQYF
TRBV6-2/TRBV6-3,TRBD2,13,TRBJ2-7,NA,TGTGCCAGCAGAACTAGCGTAGCCTACGAGCAGTACTTC,CASRTSVAYEQYF
TRBV10-3,TRBD2,14,TRBJ2-1,many,TGTGCCACCGGACTAGCGGGAACCATGGGTGAGCAGTTCTTC,CATGLAGTMGEQFF
TRBV12-3/TRBV12-4,TRBD1,16,TRBJ2-1,many,TGTGCCAGCAGTCCGACAGGGGGCATCACCTACAATGAGCAGTTCTTC,CASSPTGGITYNEQFF
TRBV20-1,NA,13,TRBJ2-3,many,TGCAGTGCTATTCTTCTAGCAACAGATACGCAGTATTTT,CSAILLATDTQYF
TRBV20-1,NA,16,TRBJ2-1,few,TGCAGCGCCAAGTCCGATAGCCGTCGATGGTACAATGAGCAGTTCTTC,CSAKSDSRRWYNEQFF
TRBV5-1,TRBD2,14,TRBJ2-3,many,TGCGCCAGCAAAAGCGGGAGATCCACAGATACGCAGTATTTT,CASKSGRSTDTQYF
TRBV19,TRBD2,16,TRBJ2-7,NA,TGTGCCAGTAGTATAGCGCTAGCGGGAGGGACCTACGAGCAGTACTTC,CASSIALAGGTYEQYF